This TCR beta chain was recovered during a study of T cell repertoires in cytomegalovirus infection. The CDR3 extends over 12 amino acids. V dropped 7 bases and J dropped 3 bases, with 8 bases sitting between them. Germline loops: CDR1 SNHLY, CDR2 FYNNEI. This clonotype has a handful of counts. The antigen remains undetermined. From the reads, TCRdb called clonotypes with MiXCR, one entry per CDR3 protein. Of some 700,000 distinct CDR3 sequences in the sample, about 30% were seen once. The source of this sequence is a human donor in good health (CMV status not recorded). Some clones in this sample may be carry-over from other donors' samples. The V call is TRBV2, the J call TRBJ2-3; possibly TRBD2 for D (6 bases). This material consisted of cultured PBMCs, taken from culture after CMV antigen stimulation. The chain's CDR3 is CASKLATDTQYF. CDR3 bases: TGTGCCAGCAAGCTAGCGACAGATACGCAGTATTTT.